A selection of T cell receptor beta chains follows, all from one sample in a study of regulatory T cells in long-lasting Graves disease. In TCRdb, the multiplex PCR reads were re-called with MiXCR into one record per CDR3 protein. The sample has about 420,000 distinct CDR3 sequences, about a sixth seen once. The same data also went into a second study, on T cells in Graves' hyperthyroidism and ophthalmopathy.

The material sequenced was peripheral blood mononuclear cells (PBMCs), taken at new diagnosis, from a patient treated with antithyroid drugs. The origin of the receptors is a woman aged 18-35 years with Graves disease. CDR3s include the opening cysteine and the closing phenylalanine or tryptophan. Fields, in order: V gene, D gene, clone size, J gene, CDR3 protein, CDR3 DNA. The D gene is left open where the match is weak. Size is stated for part of the rows, as once, few or many counts, or as a class when the clone is expanded.

TRBV30,TRBD2,many,TRBJ2-3,CAWTSGRIDTQYF,TGTGCCTGGACTAGCGGGAGGATTGATACGCAGTATTTT
TRBV5-1,TRBD2,few,TRBJ2-7,CASSLADGGYEQYF,TGCGCCAGCAGCTTGGCCGACGGGGGGTACGAGCAGTACTTC
TRBV5-1,TRBD2,-,TRBJ2-5,CASSGGRFQETQYF,TGCGCCAGCAGTGGCGGGAGGTTCCAAGAGACCCAGTACTTC
TRBV7-9,TRBD2,few,TRBJ2-3,CASSLTAGGFTDTQYF,TGTGCCAGCAGCTTAACAGCGGGGGGTTTCACAGATACGCAGTATTTT
TRBV3-1,-,-,TRBJ2-1,CASSQDAERLHPTKNNEQFF,TGTGCCAGCAGCCAAGATGCGGAGAGACTCCACCCAACGAAAAACAATGAGCAGTTCTTC
TRBV29-1,TRBD2,many,TRBJ2-1,CSVVRLAENNEQFF,TGCAGCGTTGTGAGGCTAGCGGAGAACAATGAGCAGTTCTTC
TRBV18,TRBD1,many,TRBJ2-7,CASSPRPGTGLEQYF,TGTGCCAGCTCACCACGTCCCGGGACAGGGCTAGAGCAGTACTTC
TRBV5-1,TRBD1,many,TRBJ1-1,CASSLEPITGGDARDTEAFF,TGCGCCAGCAGCTTGGAGCCGATTACAGGGGGCGACGCCCGGGACACTGAAGCTTTCTTT
TRBV12-3/TRBV12-4,TRBD2,many,TRBJ2-1,CASTRIGLAGVRGGNEQFF,TGTGCCAGCACCAGGATCGGACTAGCGGGAGTTCGGGGTGGCAATGAGCAGTTCTTC
TRBV27,TRBD2,-,TRBJ2-3,CASSSRLAGGWADTQYF,TGTGCCAGCAGTTCCCGACTAGCGGGAGGCTGGGCAGATACGCAGTATTTT
TRBV5-5,-,many,TRBJ2-3,CASSFLDRTDTQYF,TGTGCCAGCAGCTTCTTGGACCGCACAGATACGCAGTATTTT
TRBV7-9,-,few,TRBJ1-5,CASSLEDGILGNQPQHF,TGTGCCAGCAGCTTAGAAGATGGGATCCTCGGGAATCAGCCCCAGCATTTT
TRBV20-1,TRBD2,many,TRBJ2-3,CSATLAGVTDTQYF,TGCAGTGCTACGCTAGCGGGAGTCACAGATACGCAGTATTTT
TRBV20-1,-,-,TRBJ1-2,CSARDLGVLLGYTF,TGCAGTGCTAGAGATCTGGGGGTTTTACTTGGCTACACCTTC
TRBV6-1,-,-,TRBJ1-2,CASEISVGGYTF,TGTGCCAGCGAGATTTCGGTGGGTGGCTACACCTTC
TRBV6-1,TRBD1,-,TRBJ2-5,CATSRGGKETQYF,TGTGCCACCTCGAGAGGGGGCAAGGAGACCCAGTACTTC
TRBV28,-,few,TRBJ1-1,CASSLTRGGSFNTEAFF,TGTGCCAGCAGTTTGACTCGTGGGGGGTCATTCAACACTGAAGCTTTCTTT
TRBV28,TRBD1,many,TRBJ2-6,CASIPYRDSPSGANVLTF,TGTGCCAGCATCCCATATCGGGACAGCCCCTCTGGGGCCAACGTCCTGACTTTC
TRBV7-6,-,many,TRBJ1-1,CASSLGSNTEAFF,TGTGCCAGCAGCTTAGGATCGAACACTGAAGCTTTCTTT
TRBV7-9,-,many,TRBJ2-7,CASSLTAGSYEQYF,TGTGCCAGCAGCTTAACGGCCGGCTCCTACGAGCAGTACTTC
TRBV28,-,-,TRBJ2-6,CASSFQSPGGANVLTF,TGTGCCAGCAGTTTTCAGTCCCCAGGGGGGGCCAACGTCCTGACTTTC
TRBV13,TRBD2,once,TRBJ2-7,CASSFGLAGGSEQYF,TGTGCCAGCAGCTTCGGACTAGCGGGAGGTAGCGAGCAGTACTTC
TRBV7-2,-,-,TRBJ1-2,CASSLNGNYGYTF,TGTGCCAGCAGCTTAAATGGCAATTATGGCTACACCTTC
TRBV28,TRBD2,many,TRBJ2-1,CASSFSASGRPDNEQFF,TGTGCCAGCAGTTTTTCGGCTAGCGGGAGACCAGATAATGAGCAGTTCTTC
TRBV9,-,-,TRBJ1-5,CAPGGAPKGNQPQHF,TGTGCCCCCGGCGGGGCCCCAAAGGGCAATCAGCCCCAGCATTTT
TRBV2,TRBD2,many,TRBJ2-2,CASSTGTSGRDTGELFF,TGTGCCAGCAGTACCGGGACTAGCGGGAGAGACACCGGGGAGCTGTTTTTT
TRBV28,-,many,TRBJ1-1,CASSGPVNTEAFF,TGTGCCAGCAGTGGACCGGTGAACACTGAAGCTTTCTTT
TRBV28,-,many,TRBJ1-2,CASSLRANYGYTF,TGTGCCAGCAGTCTCAGGGCTAACTATGGCTACACCTTC
TRBV6-2/TRBV6-3,TRBD1,few,TRBJ2-2,CASRTGGVTGELFF,TGTGCCAGCAGGACAGGGGGCGTCACCGGGGAGCTGTTTTTT
TRBV18,TRBD1,-,TRBJ1-1,CASSPVDREAFF,TGTGCCAGCTCACCCGTGGACAGGGAAGCTTTCTTT
TRBV5-1,-,many,TRBJ2-1,CASSLVANEQFF,TGCGCCAGCAGCTTGGTTGCCAATGAGCAGTTCTTC
TRBV20-1,-,few,TRBJ2-2,CSARPGTGTGELFF,TGCAGTGCTAGGCCGGGGACGGGCACCGGGGAGCTGTTTTTT
TRBV7-2,-,few,TRBJ2-7,CASTLFSGEQYF,TGTGCCAGCACCTTATTCTCAGGGGAGCAGTACTTC
TRBV2,-,few,TRBJ1-1,CASSEAPLEAFF,TGTGCCAGCAGTGAAGCGCCGCTTGAAGCTTTCTTT
TRBV28,TRBD1,many,TRBJ1-1,CASSLSGQGITEAFF,TGTGCCAGCAGTTTAAGCGGACAGGGGATCACTGAAGCTTTCTTT
TRBV6-1,-,many,TRBJ2-7,CASSPRDLPYYEQYF,TGTGCCAGCAGTCCACGGGACTTACCATACTACGAGCAGTACTTC
TRBV12-3/TRBV12-4,TRBD2,many,TRBJ2-2,CASSLLSGTTGELFF,TGTGCCAGCAGTTTACTTAGCGGGACAACCGGGGAGCTGTTTTTT
TRBV20-1,TRBD2,few,TRBJ2-5,CSANSGSNQETQYF,TGCAGTGCTAACAGCGGGAGCAACCAAGAGACCCAGTACTTC
TRBV24-1,TRBD1,-,TRBJ2-2,CATSADRGISGELFF,TGTGCCACCAGTGCCGACAGGGGGATTTCCGGGGAGCTGTTTTTT
TRBV7-9,TRBD1,many,TRBJ2-3,CASRRSIEEGASTDTQYF,TGTGCCAGCAGGAGATCTATCGAAGAGGGGGCGTCCACAGATACGCAGTATTTT
TRBV28,TRBD1,many,TRBJ1-1,CASLRDRHTEAFF,TGTGCCAGCCTCCGGGACAGACACACTGAAGCTTTCTTT
TRBV9,-,-,TRBJ1-1,CASSASKKRNPNTEAFF,TGTGCCAGCAGCGCTTCTAAAAAGAGGAACCCTAACACTGAAGCTTTCTTT
TRBV6-5,-,-,TRBJ1-2,CASSYVGANYGYTF,TGTGCCAGCAGTTACGTTGGAGCTAACTATGGCTACACCTTC
TRBV18,-,many,TRBJ2-3,CASSPPVRGDTQYF,TGTGCCAGCTCACCACCGGTGAGGGGAGATACGCAGTATTTT
TRBV6-5,-,-,TRBJ1-1,CASSYPGSAEAFF,TGTGCCAGCAGTTACCCAGGGTCCGCTGAAGCTTTCTTT
TRBV18,-,many,TRBJ2-1,CASSSPGHTYNEQFF,TGTGCCAGCTCGTCCCCGGGACACACATACAATGAGCAGTTCTTC
TRBV27,TRBD2,few,TRBJ2-1,CASRTSGRDEQFF,TGTGCCAGCCGGACTAGCGGGAGAGATGAGCAGTTCTTC
TRBV6-2/TRBV6-3,TRBD2,few,TRBJ2-1,CASSDLAGEWNGEQFF,TGTGCCAGCAGTGACCTAGCGGGAGAATGGAACGGTGAGCAGTTCTTC
TRBV10-2,-,many,TRBJ2-3,CASSERAVGTDTQYF,TGCGCCAGCAGTGAGAGGGCGGTGGGCACAGATACGCAGTATTTT
TRBV9,TRBD2,-,TRBJ2-2,CASSVVLGGLASGELFF,TGTGCCAGCAGCGTAGTGCTCGGGGGACTAGCATCCGGGGAGCTGTTTTTT
TRBV18,-,many,TRBJ2-5,CASSPGHQETQYF,TGTGCCAGCTCACCGGGGCATCAAGAGACCCAGTACTTC
TRBV28,-,once,TRBJ2-7,CASSLFAEQYF,TGTGCCAGCAGTTTATTCGCGGAGCAGTACTTC
TRBV27,-,-,TRBJ1-6,CASSLRGDSPLHF,TGTGCCAGCAGTTTACGGGGTGATTCACCCCTCCACTTT
TRBV28,-,many,TRBJ2-7,CASSILKLAEQYF,TGTGCCAGCAGTATCCTAAAGCTCGCCGAGCAGTACTTC
TRBV5-1,TRBD1,many,TRBJ1-2,CASSLGPGQGGSNYGYTF,TGCGCCAGCAGCTTGGGACCCGGACAGGGAGGATCTAACTATGGCTACACCTTC
TRBV5-1,-,many,TRBJ1-2,CASSLGENYGYTF,TGCGCCAGCAGCTTGGGGGAGAACTATGGCTACACCTTC
TRBV30,TRBD2,few,TRBJ2-7,CAWGTPGTRYSYEQYF,TGTGCCTGGGGTACTCCCGGGACTAGGTACTCCTACGAGCAGTACTTC
TRBV7-2,-,many,TRBJ2-7,CASSQTAGAPYEQYF,TGTGCCAGCAGCCAAACAGCAGGGGCTCCCTACGAGCAGTACTTC